Below are 9 T cell receptor beta chains sequenced from a single sample in a study of cytomegalovirus exposure and HLA in healthy donors. The PCR was carried out with 60 Vbeta primers and 13 Jbeta primers. Some clones are missing from TCRdb's copy, which holds only in-frame ones; the method was immunoSEQ multiplex PCR. The data show around 140,000 clones, approximately 61% seen once. The sequenced material came from PBMCs. The receptor set was obtained from a woman between 40 and 55 years old in good health and CMV-seronegative.

This sequence joins TRBV6-1 and TRBJ2-2; D might be TRBD2 (5 bases). Trimming shortened V by 8 bases and J by 4 bases, and 14 bases separated the two germline ends. The CDR3 has 14 residues. The germline V gene has CDR1 MNHNS and CDR2 SASEGT. The CDR3 sequence: CASAQTGTTGELFF. The CDR3 nucleotides are TGTGCCAGCGCACAAACGGGAACCACCGGGGAGCTGTTTTTT.

The V and J genes are TRBV13 and TRBJ2-7, with D maybe TRBD2 (5 bases). V lost 2 bases to trimming and J lost 5 bases, with 19 bases between them. Germline CDR1 PRHDT, CDR2 FYEKMQ (reference sequence). This CDR3 contains 16 residues. CDR3 protein: CASSLSEGARSHEQYF. For the CDR3, the DNA is TGTGCCAGCAGCTTATCAGAGGGTGCCCGTTCCCACGAGCAGTACTTC.

The V gene is TRBV7-2, the J gene TRBJ1-1, with D tentatively TRBD1 (5 bases). CDR3 length: 14 amino acids. The germline V gene has CDR1 SGHTA and CDR2 FQGNSA. Trimming cost V 6 bases and J 5 bases, with 16 bases left between them. The CDR3 sequence: CASRAQGVWTEAFF. The CDR3 DNA is TGTGCCAGCAGAGCCCAGGGTGTTTGGACTGAAGCTTTCTTT.

This rearrangement joins TRBV19 to TRBJ1-1; D is ambiguous. Trimming removed 3 bases from V and 4 bases from J, with 12 bases in between. CDR3 size: 14 residues. The germline CDR1 and CDR2 sequences are LNHDA and SQIVND (reference sequence). Written as DNA, the CDR3 is TGTGCCAGTAGTATGGCACAGCAGAGCACTGAAGCTTTCTTT. It yields the protein CASSMAQQSTEAFF. The full variable domain, rest sourced from reference TRBV19 and TRBJ1-1, is DGGITQSPKYLFRKEGQNVTLSCEQNLNHDAMYWYRQDPGQGLRLIYYSQIVNDFQKGDIAEGYSVSREKKESFPLTVTSAQKNPTAFYLCASSMAQQSTEAFFGQGTRLTVV.

The genes are TRBV18 and TRBJ2-7; D is perhaps TRBD1 (6 bases). V lost 6 bases, J lost 3 bases, and 15 bases lay in between. This CDR3 region has 14 residues. CDR1 and CDR2 from the germline V gene are KGHSH and LQKENI. The CDR3 nucleotides read TGTGCCAGCTCTACGGGGACCAGGGGCTACGAGCAGTACTTC. Residues: CASSTGTRGYEQYF.

J is TRBJ1-5 and V is TRBV6-5; D is unresolved. The CDR3 covers 13 residues. CDR1 and CDR2 (germline): MNHEY, SVGAGI. Trimming removed 2 bases at V and 6 bases at J, with 8 bases between. The CDR3 DNA reads as TGTGCCAGCAGTTACAATCAAGCTCAGCCCCAGCATTTT. As protein: CASSYNQAQPQHF.

The genes are TRBV2 and TRBJ1-6, with unresolved D. Germline CDR1 is SNHLY and CDR2 is FYNNEI. The length of the CDR3 is 14 residues. V was pared by 8 bases and J by 7 bases, with 15 bases between. The CDR3 DNA reads as TGTGCCAGCTCTGGGGAGTCGGAGAATTCACCCCTCCACTTT. It specifies CASSGESENSPLHF.

The chain carries TRBV2 and TRBJ1-4, with 9 bases lining up with TRBD1. The germline V gene has CDR1 SNHLY and CDR2 FYNNEI. After removal of 7 bases from V and 7 bases from J, the junction contained 10 bases not matched to a gene. This CDR3 contains 15 residues. The CDR3, as DNA: TGTGCCAGCACCTCAAGTGGGACAGGGTCTGAAAAACTGTTTTTT. Its translation is CASTSSGTGSEKLFF.

V gene TRBV30 combines with J gene TRBJ2-2; tentatively, D is TRBD2 (5 bases). V lost 2 bases and J lost 5, with 12 bases in between. CDR3 size: 14 residues. Germline V gives CDR1 GTSNPN, CDR2 SVGIG (reference sequence). This CDR3 is CAWSSRGGTGELFF. The CDR3 nucleotides are TGTGCCTGGAGTTCGCGAGGCGGGACCGGGGAGCTGTTTTTT.